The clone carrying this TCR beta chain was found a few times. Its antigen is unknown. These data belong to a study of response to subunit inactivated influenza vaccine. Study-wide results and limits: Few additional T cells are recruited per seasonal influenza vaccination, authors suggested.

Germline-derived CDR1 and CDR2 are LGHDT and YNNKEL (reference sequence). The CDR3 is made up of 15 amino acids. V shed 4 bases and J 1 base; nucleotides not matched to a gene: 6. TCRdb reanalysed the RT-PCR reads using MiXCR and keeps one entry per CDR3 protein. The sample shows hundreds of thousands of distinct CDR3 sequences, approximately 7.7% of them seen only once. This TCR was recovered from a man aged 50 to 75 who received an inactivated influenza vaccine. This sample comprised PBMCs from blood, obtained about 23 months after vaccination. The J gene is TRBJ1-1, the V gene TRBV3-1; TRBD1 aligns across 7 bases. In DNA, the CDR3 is TGTGCCAGCAGCCCCCAGGGGGGGTGGAACACTGAAGCTTTCTTT. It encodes CASSPQGGWNTEAFF. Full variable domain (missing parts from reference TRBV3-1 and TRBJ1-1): DTAVSQTPKYLVTQMGNDKSIKCEQNLGHDTMYWYKQDSKKFLKIMFSYNNKELIINETVPNRFSPKSPDKAHLNLHINSLELGDSAVYFCASSPQGGWNTEAFFGQGTRLTVV.